The 15 T cell receptor beta chains reported below all come from one sample, sequenced in a study of post-analysis software for immune sequencing data. Findings of the study overall: Patients showed TRBV5-6, TRBV5-1 and TRBV20-1 among a few TRBV segments more frequent than in controls.

No antigen has been identified for these receptors. Researchers reported that TCR beta cDNA libraries carried unique molecular identifiers. TCRdb re-called the PCR reads with MiXCR, one entry per CDR3 protein. The sample contains 740,000 or so distinct CDR3 sequences, 53% of which appear only once. The specimen sequenced was blood. The receptors were gathered from a girl under 18 with multiple sclerosis.

The sample holds a few counts of this clonotype. The chain has TRBV5-4 and TRBJ1-2; D is unclear. Germline CDR1 SGHNT, CDR2 YYREEE (reference sequence). Deletions cut 5 bases from V and 7 bases from J, with 15 bases between. CDR3 length equals 13 residues. The CDR3 bases are TGTGCCAGCAGGGCAGGCCCAATGGGTGGCTACACCTTC. It yields the protein CASRAGPMGGYTF.

The chain has TRBV7-3 and TRBJ1-2; D remains unclear. Deletions cut 0 bases from V and 8 bases from J, with 10 bases between. CDR1 and CDR2 from the germline V gene are SGHTA and FQGTGA. This CDR3 comprises 13 residues. CDR3 in amino acids: CASSLTGASGYTF. CDR3 sequence (DNA): TGTGCCAGCAGCTTAACAGGCGCCTCCGGCTACACCTTC.

The genes are TRBV4-2 and TRBJ2-1; D call uncertain. Matching the DNA end better, TRBJ2-7 makes the J call doubtful. This CDR3 is 16 amino acids long. Germline values: CDR1 LGHNA, CDR2 YNFKEQ. CDR3 residues: CASSQDRQEFKNEQYF. The CDR3 region has the DNA TGTGCCAGCAGCCAAGATCGGCAGGAGTTTAAGAACGAGCAGTACTTC.

This clonotype was seen a handful of times. CDR3 bases: TGTGCCAGCAGGGGAGCGGGAGGTGCTCCCTACGAGCAGTACTTC. Translated: CASRGAGGAPYEQYF. The chain couples TRBV6-6 to TRBJ2-7, with 9 bases fitting TRBD2. The V and J ends lost 6 bases and 2 bases, in that order; junction bases with no gene match: 8. Germline CDR1 reads MNHNY; CDR2 reads SVGAGI (reference sequence). The CDR3 extends over 15 amino acids.

This clonotype occurred a few times. The genes are TRBV7-3 and TRBJ2-3; 8 positions match TRBD2. Unmatched junction bases numbered 9, after V lost 3 bases and J lost 4 bases. CDR1 SGHTA and CDR2 FQGTGA come from the germline V gene. The CDR3 runs to 16 residues. The CDR3 DNA reads as TGTGCCAGCAGCTTCATCGGGGGGGCGTCCCCAGATACGCAGTATTTT. This codes for CASSFIGGASPDTQYF.

The chain employs TRBV29-1 and TRBJ1-2; D is unclear. Trimming pared 3 bases from V and 4 bases from J, leaving 9 bases between. CDR3 length: 12 amino acids. CDR1 and CDR2 (germline): SQVTM, ANQGSEA. CDR3 region: CSVDLQSYGYTF. CDR3 DNA: TGCAGCGTTGATCTTCAGTCCTATGGCTACACCTTC.

This sequence joins TRBV7-6 and TRBJ2-1; TRBD1 is a possible D gene (6 bases). CDR1 SGHVS and CDR2 FNYEAQ come from the germline V gene. The CDR3 is made up of 13 amino acids. V was clipped by 5 bases and J by 6 bases, with 11 bases between them. CDR3 amino acids: CASSATGLNEQFF. CDR3 DNA: TGTGCCAGCAGCGCCACAGGGCTCAATGAGCAGTTCTTC.

Only a few counts were recorded for this clonotype. V usage is TRBV14 and J usage is TRBJ2-3; D uncertain. Trimming removed 2 bases from V and 2 bases from J, with 5 bases in between. The germline V gene encodes CDR1 SGHDN and CDR2 FVKESK. This CDR3 has 13 residues. This CDR3 is CASSQYLTDTQYF. The CDR3, as DNA: TGTGCCAGCAGCCAATACCTCACAGATACGCAGTATTTT.

With respect to this clonotype: The junction does not match germline at one end; this may be a read error. The rearrangement uses TRBV11-2 and TRBJ2-2; the match to TRBD2 covers 13 bases. Germline CDR1 and CDR2: SGHAT and FQNNGV. The CDR3 sequence is 15 residues long. The CDR3: CASSSTSGRAGELFF. The CDR3 DNA is TGCGCCAGCAGCTCCACTAGCGGGAGGGCCGGGGAGCTGTTTTTT.

The rearrangement joins TRBV6-5 to TRBJ2-7; tentatively, D is TRBD2 (5 bases). Deletions cut 0 bases from V and 6 bases from J, with 15 bases between. Germline-derived CDR1 and CDR2 are MNHEY and SVGAGI. This CDR3 comprises 15 residues. In nucleotides, the CDR3 is TGTGCCAGCAGTTACTCGATAGGATCGGGGTCCGAGCAGTACTTC. Residues: CASSYSIGSGSEQYF.

This clonotype was observed once. This may stem from a read error, because a much larger clone lies one nucleotide away. The CDR3 sequence: CASSATADRRWGHTF. The CDR3 nucleotides read TGTGCCAGCAGCGCAACTGCGGACAGGCGCTGGGGCCACACCTTC. The chain links TRBV9 to TRBJ1-2; 7 nucleotides line up with TRBD1. Germline V CDR1 and CDR2: SGDLS, YYNGEE. The junction had 17 bases not matched to a gene; V was cut back by 3 bases and J by 12 bases. The CDR3 sequence is 15 residues long.

In this sample, this clonotype turned up a few times. The chain has TRBV5-6 and TRBJ2-7, with 11 bases matching TRBD1. This CDR3 is 18 amino acids long. Germline assignment: CDR1 SGHDT and CDR2 YYEEEE. J lost 6 bases, V lost 4 bases, and 18 bases had no gene match. The CDR3 loop reads CASSTRLLRDRGSSEQYF. CDR3 nucleotides: TGTGCCAGCAGCACCCGGCTGTTGCGGGACAGGGGGTCGAGCGAGCAGTACTTC.

The chain couples TRBV10-3 to TRBJ2-7, with D perhaps matching TRBD2 (6 bases). The germline CDR1 and CDR2 sequences are ENHRY and SYGVKD. This CDR3 region has 13 residues. The ends were cut back, 8 bases at V and 6 bases at J, with 17 bases in the middle. The DNA for the CDR3 is TGTGCCATCGGGGCGCGGGAAGAAGGCGAGCAGTACTTC. It yields the protein CAIGAREEGEQYF.

This chain joins TRBV20-1 and TRBJ2-7; 7 bases map to TRBD1. Germline lookup yields CDR1 DFQATT and CDR2 SNEGSKA (reference sequence). CDR3 length: 15 amino acids. J lost 0 bases, V lost 6 bases, and 11 bases had no gene match. The CDR3 sequence is CSAGDRSILSYEQYF. As DNA, the CDR3 is TGCAGTGCCGGGGACAGATCAATCCTCTCCTACGAGCAGTACTTC.

V and J are TRBV2 and TRBJ1-2; the match to TRBD1 covers 9 bases. V lost 3 bases, J lost 3 bases, and 2 bases stayed unmatched. This CDR3 comprises 14 residues. Per germline, CDR1 SNHLY and CDR2 FYNNEI. CDR3: CASSETGGHYGYTF. The CDR3 DNA is TGTGCCAGCAGTGAGACAGGGGGACACTATGGCTACACCTTC.